These 22 T cell receptor beta chains were sequenced from one sample in a study of CD8+CD57+ T cells in acquired aplastic anemia. Profiles of TCR beta VDJ and CDR3 were generated from a genomic DNA template. TCRdb processed the reads anew with MiXCR; each CDR3 protein has one entry. The table includes around 400,000 distinct CDR3 sequences, about two thirds detected once. The sequencing input was sorted CD4+, CD8+, or CD8+CD57+ T cells (not recorded which) from PBMCs. The source of these receptors is a human donor in good health, serving as a control.

The genes are TRBV2 and TRBJ2-7; D may be TRBD1 or TRBD2 (5 bases each). CDR1 is SNHLY and CDR2 is FYNNEI in the germline V gene. CDR3 size: 15 residues. V was pared by 4 bases and J by 6 bases, with 19 bases between. The CDR3: CASSVVGAGPCEQYF. CDR3 DNA: TGTGCCAGCAGTGTAGTCGGGGCAGGACCCTGCGAGCAGTACTTC.

As regards this clonotype: A read error is possible here, since a much larger clone lies one base away. This sequence joins TRBV3-1 and TRBJ2-3; the D call may be TRBD1 or TRBD2 (5 bases each). Germline V gene data show CDR1 as LGHDT and CDR2 as YNNKEL (reference sequence). The CDR3 has 16 residues. CDR3 DNA sequence: TGTGCCAGCAGCTCCACTTTACTAGATAGCACAGGTACGCAGTATTTT. This translates into CASSSTLLDSTGTQYF.

J is TRBJ1-2 and V is TRBV7-2; D is unclear. CDR1 SGHTA and CDR2 FQGNSA come from the germline V gene. The CDR3 covers 13 residues. The ends were cut back, 2 bases at V and 8 bases at J, with 12 bases in the middle. Here the CDR3 reads CASSLKGNGGYTF. CDR3 nucleotide sequence: TGTGCCAGCAGCTTAAAGGGAAATGGGGGCTACACCTTC.

The CDR3 coding sequence is TGTGCCAGCAGCTTTCCGTCCGGAAGCACTATATATTATACGCAGTATTTT. This codes for CASSFPSGSTIYYTQYF. The chain recombines TRBV9 with TRBJ2-3; D ambiguous. CDR1 and CDR2 (germline): SGDLS, YYNGEE. The CDR3 covers 17 residues. The V and J ends lost 4 bases and 7 bases respectively, with 25 bases between them. Full variable domain (rest looked up from reference TRBV9 and TRBJ2-3): DSGVTQTPKHLITATGQRVTLRCSPRSGDLSVYWYQQSLDQGLQFLIQYYNGEERAKGNILERFSAQQFPDLHSELNLSSLELGDSALYFCASSFPSGSTIYYTQYFGPGTRLTVL.

There are many counts of this clonotype. This rearrangement joins TRBV7-2 to TRBJ2-1; 11 nucleotides align to TRBD2. The V and J ends lost 2 bases and 6 bases, in that order; junction bases with no gene match: 9. CDR3 size: 17 residues. Germline V gives CDR1 SGHTA, CDR2 FQGNSA. CDR3 loop: CASSLIRASGGSNEQFF. The CDR3 bases are TGTGCCAGCAGCTTAATAAGGGCTAGCGGGGGGTCCAATGAGCAGTTCTTC.

The chain links TRBV20-1 to TRBJ1-4, with D tentatively TRBD1 (5 bases). The CDR3 runs 17 residues. The germline CDR1 and CDR2 sequences are DFQATT and SNEGSKA (reference sequence). Deletions cut 5 bases from V and 7 bases from J, with 26 bases between. The CDR3 loop reads CSAWGTSLVCYGEKLFF. The CDR3 DNA reads TGCAGTGCTTGGGGGACGTCCCTCGTCTGCTACGGTGAAAAACTGTTTTTT.

In its sample, this clonotype was seen many times. This sequence joins TRBV9 and TRBJ2-2; perhaps TRBD1 as D (5 bases). Trimming shortened V by 0 bases and J by 5 bases, and 8 bases separated the two germline ends. Germline V gene data show CDR1 as SGDLS and CDR2 as YYNGEE. CDR3 length equals 14 residues. This CDR3 reads CASSVVQATGELFF. The CDR3 nucleotides are TGTGCCAGCAGCGTAGTACAGGCGACCGGGGAGCTGTTTTTT.

This clonotype was counted ten times or more. The chain joins TRBV6-5 to TRBJ2-7; the match to TRBD2 covers 8 bases. The CDR3 totals 17 residues. Per the germline V gene, CDR1 is MNHEY and CDR2 is SVGAGI. The trim removed 6 bases at V and 1 base at J, leaving 14 bases unmatched. This CDR3 is CASRRAFSSGVSYEQYF. CDR3 in DNA: TGTGCCAGCAGGAGGGCATTTAGTAGCGGGGTTTCCTACGAGCAGTACTTC.

On this clonotype: The CDR3 does not close with the conserved phenylalanine or tryptophan, likely indicating a read error. V is TRBV6-6 and J is TRBJ2-5, with 7 bases matching TRBD1. Trimming took 5 bases from V and 5 from J; bases not matched to a gene: 8. This CDR3 comprises 14 residues. Germline assignment: CDR1 MNHNY and CDR2 SVGAGI (reference sequence). CDR3 residues: CASSIARGQETQYL. CDR3 in DNA: TGTGCCAGCAGTATAGCTAGGGGGCAGGAGACCCAGTACCTC.

This clonotype was picked up a small number of times. The gene calls are TRBV19 and TRBJ2-5; TRBD1 might be the D (7 bases). V was trimmed by 3 bases and J by 12 bases, leaving 23 bases between them. The CDR3 is made up of 15 amino acids. The germline V gene encodes CDR1 LNHDA and CDR2 SQIVND (reference sequence). The CDR3 DNA follows: TGTGCCAGTAGTATGGGCGGGACAGCCCAAGACGGGGAGTACTTC. As protein: CASSMGGTAQDGEYF.

This clonotype has a single count. CDR3 DNA: TGCGCCAGCAGCACAGGCGCTCAGGGGGCCACTGAAGCTTTCTTT. Translation: CASSTGAQGATEAFF. This chain links TRBV5-1 with TRBJ1-1, with 8 bases fitting TRBD1. The germline gives CDR1 SGHRS, CDR2 YFSETQ. The CDR3 covers 15 residues. The ends lost 4 bases at V and 4 bases at J; junction bases unmatched: 9. Full variable domain (missing parts from reference TRBV5-1 and TRBJ1-1): KAGVTQTPRYLIKTRGQQVTLSCSPISGHRSVSWYQQTPGQGLQFLFEYFSETQRNKGNFPGRFSGRQFSNSRSEMNVSTLELGDSALYLCASSTGAQGATEAFFGQGTRLTVV.

Comments on this clonotype: Its ends do not fully match the called genes, so a read error is possible. The J gene is TRBJ1-5, the V gene TRBV20-1, with TRBD1 matching over 8 bases. CDR1 and CDR2 (germline): DFQATT, SNEGSKA (reference sequence). The CDR3 covers 14 residues. The CDR3 DNA follows: TGCAGTGCTGGAGAACAGGGGGTTGATCAGCCCCAGCATTTT. Amino acid sequence: CSAGEQGVDQPQHF.

The chain combines TRBV7-9 with TRBJ2-2, with 10 positions matching TRBD2. With V trimmed by 6 bases and J by 3 bases, 4 bases remained unmatched. Per the germline V gene, CDR1 is SEHNR and CDR2 is FQNEAQ (reference sequence). The CDR3 runs to 15 residues. The CDR3: CASRAGTSDTGELFF. CDR3 bases: TGTGCCAGCAGAGCCGGGACTAGCGACACCGGGGAGCTGTTTTTT.

A word on this clonotype: Because the CDR3 is missing its conserved closing phenylalanine or tryptophan, this is likely a read error. It is unclear where the CDR3 begins or ends on the DNA, so no DNA is shown, and the CDR3 is as TCRdb lists it. The chain uses TRBV2 and TRBJ2-7; the table names TRBD1, a call not compared with the DNA. The CDR3 spans 16 residues, counting both ends. Germline assignment: CDR1 SNHLY and CDR2 FYNNEI. The CDR3 here is CASSLDREQPQHFRDG.

The rearrangement uses TRBV7-8 and TRBJ1-4; no firm D call. The CDR3 spans 14 residues. The V gene lost 2 bases and the J gene lost 5 bases, with 9 bases spanning the gap. In germline, CDR1 is SGHVS, CDR2 FQNEAQ. CDR3 sequence: CASSLSNVNEKLFF. CDR3 sequence (DNA): TGTGCCAGCAGCTTAAGTAACGTAAATGAAAAACTGTTTTTT.

This clonotype was picked up one time. The CDR3 coding sequence is TGTGCCAGCAGTCGACAGGGGGCCCTACAGCCCCAGCATACCTTC. Its translation is CASSRQGALQPQHTF. V is TRBV7-9 and J is TRBJ1-2; 10 bases agree with TRBD1. CDR3 length: 15 amino acids. CDR1 is SEHNR, CDR2 FQNEAQ, per germline (reference sequence). The V and J ends lost 6 bases and 14 bases, in that order; junction bases with no gene match: 18.

As to this clonotype: Compared with germline, one end of the junction differs, possibly owing to a read error. The V call is TRBV19, the J call TRBJ1-3; possibly TRBD1 for D (5 bases). The length of the CDR3 is 16 residues. Germline V CDR1 and CDR2: LNHDA, SQIVND (reference sequence). The CDR3 loop reads CASSPGDTGEGNTIHF. In DNA, the CDR3 is TGTGCCAGTAGCCCTGGGGATACGGGGGAGGGAAACACCATACATTTT.

This clonotype occurred many times. The genes are TRBV27 and TRBJ2-1; D possibly uses TRBD1 or TRBD2 (5 bases each). The CDR3 is 16 residues long. Germline CDR1 is MNHEY and CDR2 is SMNVEV (reference sequence). V lost 3 bases and J 2 bases, leaving 14 bases between the germline ends. The CDR3 nucleotides read TGTGCCAGCAGTTTCGGGGCAGGCCAAACCTACAATGAGCAGTTCTTC. Amino acid sequence: CASSFGAGQTYNEQFF.

As for this clonotype: A junction boundary mismatches the germline segment, possibly from a read error. The chain uses TRBV20-1 and TRBJ2-3; D perhaps matches TRBD2 (5 bases). CDR3 length: 13 residues. Germline V gives CDR1 DFQATT, CDR2 SNEGSKA (reference sequence). This CDR3 is CSARGRSASSQYF. CDR3 bases: TGCAGCGCTAGAGGGCGCAGCGCTAGTTCGCAGTATTTT.

The chain is built from TRBV20-1 and TRBJ1-5, with TRBD1 as a possible D gene (5 bases). Trimming took off 1 base at V and 0 bases at J, with 7 bases between the two ends. In germline, CDR1 is DFQATT, CDR2 SNEGSKA (reference sequence). The CDR3 runs 14 residues. CDR3 region: CSARGQYSNQPQHF. CDR3 nucleotides: TGCAGTGCTAGAGGACAGTATAGCAATCAGCCCCAGCATTTT.

The J gene is TRBJ1-1, the V gene TRBV29-1; no clear D gene. The V and J ends lost 1 base and 0 bases respectively, with 6 bases between them. Germline V lookup: CDR1 SQVTM, CDR2 ANQGSEA. The CDR3 spans 13 residues. The CDR3 DNA follows: TGCAGCGTTGAAGGGGTTTTGAACACTGAAGCTTTCTTT. It translates to CSVEGVLNTEAFF.

This clonotype was counted ten times or more. The chain uses TRBV13 and TRBJ1-2; 11 nucleotides match TRBD1. Germline V gene data show CDR1 as PRHDT and CDR2 as FYEKMQ (reference sequence). The V gene end was trimmed by 5 bases and the J gene end by 6 bases; junction bases not matched to a gene: 11. This CDR3 is built from 16 residues. The CDR3 nucleotides are TGTGCCAGCAGCCCCTTCTCCGGACAGGGGGCCCATGGCTACACCTTC. It is translated as CASSPFSGQGAHGYTF.